This record concerns one T cell receptor beta chain sequence. Its antigen remains unknown. Germline CDR1 reads KGHDR; CDR2 reads SFDVKD. CDR3 size: 18 residues. The germline V and J ends were trimmed by 4 bases and 1 base, with 19 bases remaining between them. Data came from immunoSEQ multiplex PCR; TCRdb stores just in-frame clones and leaves some out. Found here are about 90,000 clones, approximately 88% of them singletons; the top ten hold less than 20%. The sample belongs to a study of T cell responses to AZD1222 COVID-19 vaccine. Overall study findings and caveats: Spike-wide vaccine-associated CD4 TCRs dominated at 160-218 and 743-854. A rise in Spike-specific TCR breadth and depth followed two AZD1222 doses. Nearly half of spike-specific TCRs reportedly target unmutated variant regions. White British people made up most donors, females outnumbered males, and clonal diversity was possibly underestimated.

The sample in question was peripheral blood, obtained on day 0 of AZD1222 vaccination. The chain combines TRBV24-1 with TRBJ2-1; D possibly corresponds to TRBD1 (7 bases). This TCR was recovered from an adult in good health. CDR3 sequence (DNA): TGTGCCACCAGTGACCCTCTTTCCAGGGGGAGGTCCTACAATGAGCAGTTCTTC. Its protein product is CATSDPLSRGRSYNEQFF.